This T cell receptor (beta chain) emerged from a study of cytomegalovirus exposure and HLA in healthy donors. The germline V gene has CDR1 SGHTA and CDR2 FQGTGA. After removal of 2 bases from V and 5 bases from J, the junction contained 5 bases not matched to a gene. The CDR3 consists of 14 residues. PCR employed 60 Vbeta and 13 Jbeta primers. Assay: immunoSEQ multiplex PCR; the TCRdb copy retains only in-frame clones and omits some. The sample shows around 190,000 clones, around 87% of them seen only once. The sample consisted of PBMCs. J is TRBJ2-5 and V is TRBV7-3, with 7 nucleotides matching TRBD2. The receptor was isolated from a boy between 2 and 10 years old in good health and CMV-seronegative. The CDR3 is CASSLGLGGETQYF. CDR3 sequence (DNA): TGTGCCAGCAGCTTAGGGTTGGGAGGGGAGACCCAGTACTTC.